Here is one T cell receptor (beta chain) with its context. The antigen remains undetermined. The investigators amplified TCR beta CDR3 regions from RNA transcripts. With the HTBI primer set, the TCR CDR3 went through a first round of RT-PCR. TCRdb reprocessed the multiplex PCR reads with MiXCR, giving one entry per CDR3 protein. Of about 420,000 distinct CDR3 sequences listed, 15% to 18% are singletons. The source of the sample is a study of T cells in Graves' hyperthyroidism and ophthalmopathy. Overall study context: Peripheral blood was collected at initial diagnosis, before any treatment.

Aged 18 to 65, the patients had hyperthyroidism that was newly diagnosed and had lasted under 2 months. The CDR3 has 16 residues. The germline gives CDR1 DFQATT, CDR2 SNEGSKA (reference sequence). Losses at the gene ends were 0 bases for V and 5 bases for J; bases not matched to a gene: 8. The study, taken as a whole, reports: Expanded thyroid clonotypes (above 0.001) were mostly also found in blood.

This clonotype was obtained from a woman aged 18-30 years with Graves' hyperthyroidism. This chain uses TRBV20-1 with TRBJ2-5, with 11 bases lining up with TRBD2. The specimen sequenced was blood. CDR3 loop: CSARDQGASGRETQYF. CDR3 DNA: TGCAGTGCTAGAGATCAGGGGGCTAGCGGGAGGGAGACCCAGTACTTC.